Included here is one T cell receptor beta chain sequence, with context. The PCR used 60 Vbeta and 13 Jbeta primers. Produced via immunoSEQ multiplex PCR; TCRdb's table is partial and in-frame only. The sample has some 100,000 clones; around 68% are singletons. The data were obtained in a study of cytomegalovirus exposure and HLA in healthy donors. Healthy bone marrow donors made up the donor group. This receptor was identified in a woman aged 45-59 years in good health and CMV-seropositive. The sequenced sample was PBMCs.

The chain's CDR3 is CASSPHGTPNTGELFF. CDR3 nucleotide sequence: TGTGCCAGCAGCCCCCACGGGACACCGAACACCGGGGAGCTGTTTTTT. This sequence joins TRBV7-9 and TRBJ2-2, with a tentative D call TRBD1 (6 bases). The CDR3 loop spans 16 amino acids. Germline values: CDR1 SEHNR, CDR2 FQNEAQ (reference sequence). V was cut by 5 bases and J by 0 bases, with 13 bases left in between.